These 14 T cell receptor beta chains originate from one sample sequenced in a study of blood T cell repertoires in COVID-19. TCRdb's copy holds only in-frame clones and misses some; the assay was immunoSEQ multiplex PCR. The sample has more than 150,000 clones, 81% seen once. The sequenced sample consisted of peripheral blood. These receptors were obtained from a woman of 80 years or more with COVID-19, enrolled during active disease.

The CDR3 DNA sequence: TGTGCCAGCAGTCACAGGGAAGGCTATGGCTACACCTTC. Translating it yields CASSHREGYGYTF. The V and J genes are TRBV28 and TRBJ1-2, with D possibly TRBD1 on 6 matching bases. The V gene lost 5 bases and the J gene lost 4 bases, with 11 bases spanning the gap. Looked up from germline, CDR1 is MDHEN and CDR2 is SYDVKM. The CDR3 has 13 residues.

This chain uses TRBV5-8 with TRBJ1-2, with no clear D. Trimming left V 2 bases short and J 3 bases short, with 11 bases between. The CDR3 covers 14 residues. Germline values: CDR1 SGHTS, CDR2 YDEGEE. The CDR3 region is CASSFAGNDYGYTF. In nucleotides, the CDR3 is TGTGCCAGCAGCTTCGCGGGAAATGACTATGGCTACACCTTC. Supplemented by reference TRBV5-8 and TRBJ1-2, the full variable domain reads EAGVTQSPTHLIKTRGQQATLRCSPISGHTSVYWYQQALGLGLQFLLWYDEGEERNRGNFPPRFSGRQFPNYSSELNVNALELEDSALYLCASSFAGNDYGYTFGSGTRLTVV.

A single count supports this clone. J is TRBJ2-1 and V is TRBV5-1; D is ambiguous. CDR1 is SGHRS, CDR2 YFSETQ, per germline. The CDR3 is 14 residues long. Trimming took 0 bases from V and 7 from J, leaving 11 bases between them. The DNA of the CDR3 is TGCGCCAGCAGCTTGGGTACAGTGCTAAATGAGCAGTTCTTC. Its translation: CASSLGTVLNEQFF.

CDR3 nucleotides: TGCAGCGTTGTTACAGGTCAGGGCCCCCAGCATTTT. As protein: CSVVTGQGPQHF. This sequence joins TRBV29-1 and TRBJ1-5; D perhaps matches TRBD1 (5 bases). The CDR3 consists of 12 residues. Germline values: CDR1 SQVTM, CDR2 ANQGSEA. The V and J ends lost 4 bases and 10 bases respectively, with 14 bases between them.

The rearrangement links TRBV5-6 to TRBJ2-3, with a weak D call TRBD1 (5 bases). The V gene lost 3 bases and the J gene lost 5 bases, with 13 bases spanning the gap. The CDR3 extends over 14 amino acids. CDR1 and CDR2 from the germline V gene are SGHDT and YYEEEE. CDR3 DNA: TGTGCCAGCAGCTCTAAGGGGCTGGGAGATACGCAGTATTTT. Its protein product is CASSSKGLGDTQYF.

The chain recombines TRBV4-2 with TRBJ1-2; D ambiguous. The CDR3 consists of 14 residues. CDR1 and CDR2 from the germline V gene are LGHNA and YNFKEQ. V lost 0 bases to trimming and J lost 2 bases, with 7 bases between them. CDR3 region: CASSQETGNYGYTF. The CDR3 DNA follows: TGTGCCAGCAGCCAAGAAACGGGAAACTATGGCTACACCTTC.

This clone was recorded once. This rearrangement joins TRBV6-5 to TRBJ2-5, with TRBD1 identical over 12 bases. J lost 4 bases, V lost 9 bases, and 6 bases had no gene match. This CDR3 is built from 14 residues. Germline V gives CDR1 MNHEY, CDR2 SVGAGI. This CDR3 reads CASTGTGGRETQYF. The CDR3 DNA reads TGTGCCAGTACAGGGACAGGGGGCCGAGAGACCCAGTACTTC.

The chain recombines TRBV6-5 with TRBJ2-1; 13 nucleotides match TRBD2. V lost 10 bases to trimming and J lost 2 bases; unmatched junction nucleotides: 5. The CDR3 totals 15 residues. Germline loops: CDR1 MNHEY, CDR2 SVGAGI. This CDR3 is CATGTSGNPYNEQFF. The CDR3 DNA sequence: TGTGCCACCGGGACTAGCGGGAACCCCTACAATGAGCAGTTCTTC.

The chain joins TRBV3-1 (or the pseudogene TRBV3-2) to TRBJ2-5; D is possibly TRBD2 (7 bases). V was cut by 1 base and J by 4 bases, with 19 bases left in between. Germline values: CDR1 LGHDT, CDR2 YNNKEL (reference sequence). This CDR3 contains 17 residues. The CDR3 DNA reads TGTGCCAGCAGCCAAGGGTTGCGGGGAGGGGGGTCAGAGACCCAGTACTTC. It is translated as CASSQGLRGGGSETQYF.

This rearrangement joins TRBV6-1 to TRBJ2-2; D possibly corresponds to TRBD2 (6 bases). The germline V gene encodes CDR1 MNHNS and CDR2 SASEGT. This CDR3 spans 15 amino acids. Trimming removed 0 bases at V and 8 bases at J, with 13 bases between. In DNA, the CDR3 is TGTGCCAGCAGTGAAGCGGGGGGACCGGCGGGGGAGCTGTTTTTT. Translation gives CASSEAGGPAGELFF.

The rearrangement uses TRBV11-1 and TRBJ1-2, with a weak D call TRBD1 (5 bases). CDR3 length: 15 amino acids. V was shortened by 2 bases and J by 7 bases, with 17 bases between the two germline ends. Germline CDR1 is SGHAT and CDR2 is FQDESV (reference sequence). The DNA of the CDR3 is TGTGCCAGCAGCTTATCCGGCCAGGGCTGGAGTGGCTACACCTTC. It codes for CASSLSGQGWSGYTF.

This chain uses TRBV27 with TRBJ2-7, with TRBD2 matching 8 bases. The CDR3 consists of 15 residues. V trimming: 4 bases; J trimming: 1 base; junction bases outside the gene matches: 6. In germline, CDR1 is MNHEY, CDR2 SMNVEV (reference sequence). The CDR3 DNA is TGTGCCAGCAGTTCGCCGCTAGCGGGTTCCTACGAGCAGTACTTC. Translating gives CASSSPLAGSYEQYF.

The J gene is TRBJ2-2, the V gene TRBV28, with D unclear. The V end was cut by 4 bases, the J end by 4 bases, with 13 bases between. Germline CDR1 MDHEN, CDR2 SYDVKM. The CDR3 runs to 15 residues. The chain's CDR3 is CASSSHRGSTGELFF. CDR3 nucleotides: TGTGCCAGCAGTTCTCATAGAGGCAGCACCGGGGAGCTGTTTTTT.

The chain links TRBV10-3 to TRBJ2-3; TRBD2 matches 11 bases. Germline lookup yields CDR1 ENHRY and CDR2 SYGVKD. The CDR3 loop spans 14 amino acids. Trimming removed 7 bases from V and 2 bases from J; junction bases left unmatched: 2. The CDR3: CAIKGLADTDTQYF. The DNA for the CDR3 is TGTGCCATCAAGGGACTAGCGGACACAGATACGCAGTATTTT.